The 14 T cell receptor beta chains below were found in one sample sequenced in a study of blood T cell repertoires in COVID-19. Clones were sequenced by immunoSEQ multiplex PCR, and TCRdb holds only the in-frame ones, with some missing. The table shows fewer than 350,000 clones, with 75% to 90% occurring only once. The material sequenced was PBMCs or T cells enriched from blood (not recorded which). These receptors all come from a woman in her twenties or thirties who had been exposed to COVID-19.

V is TRBV28 and J is TRBJ1-5, with 9 bases aligning to TRBD1. The V segment lost 6 bases and the J segment 2 bases; nucleotides outside the gene matches: 5. The CDR3 loop spans 15 amino acids. Germline CDR1 MDHEN, CDR2 SYDVKM. CDR3: CASRGQGEGNQPQHF. In nucleotides, the CDR3 is TGTGCCAGCAGGGGACAGGGAGAAGGCAATCAGCCCCAGCATTTT.

In nucleotides, the CDR3 is TGTGCCTGGAGGGACTCCCGGCAGACCCAGTACTTC. This sequence encodes CAWRDSRQTQYF. V gene TRBV30 combines with J gene TRBJ2-5; tentative D call: TRBD2 (5 bases). The CDR3 covers 12 residues. The V end lost 3 bases, the J end lost 6 bases, and 11 bases lay between the germline ends. Germline CDR1 reads GTSNPN; CDR2 reads SVGIG (reference sequence).

The J gene is TRBJ1-4, the V gene TRBV7-2; D gene unclear. Trimming shortened V by 5 bases and J by 0 bases, and 13 bases separated the two germline ends. The CDR3 is 16 residues long. The germline gives CDR1 SGHTA, CDR2 FQGNSA. The CDR3 DNA is TGTGCCAGCAGCCCCGCTAATACGGCAACTAATGAAAAACTGTTTTTT. This gives the protein CASSPANTATNEKLFF.

V and J are TRBV11-2 and TRBJ2-1; 10 bases map to TRBD2. The CDR3 is 16 amino acids. V was pared by 5 bases and J by 8 bases, with 12 bases of the junction left unmatched. Germline V gene data show CDR1 as SGHAT and CDR2 as FQNNGV. The CDR3 coding sequence is TGTGCCAGCAGCCGAGGGACTAGCGCAAATAGGTATGAGCAGTTCTTC. The encoded protein is CASSRGTSANRYEQFF.

V usage is TRBV5-1 and J usage is TRBJ1-1; tentative D call: TRBD1 (5 bases). The V and J ends lost 0 bases and 6 bases respectively, with 24 bases between them. Germline V lookup: CDR1 SGHRS, CDR2 YFSETQ. This CDR3 region has 18 residues. CDR3 nucleotide sequence: TGCGCCAGCAGCTTGGCCGGGCCCCATAAGACAGCGACTTCTGAAGCTTTCTTT. This encodes CASSLAGPHKTATSEAFF.

The chain couples TRBV19 to TRBJ1-1, with a weak D call TRBD1 (5 bases). The CDR3 contains 15 residues. Germline loops: CDR1 LNHDA, CDR2 SQIVND (reference sequence). V dropped 5 bases and J dropped 3 bases, with 16 bases sitting between them. This chain's CDR3 is CASSFLPGSYTEAFF. Here the CDR3 DNA reads TGTGCCAGTAGTTTTCTCCCAGGGTCGTACACTGAAGCTTTCTTT.

The genes are TRBV25-1 and TRBJ1-4, with D maybe TRBD1 (5 bases). The V end lost 2 bases, the J end lost 8 bases, and 15 bases lay between the germline ends. Per germline, CDR1 MGHDK and CDR2 SYGVNS. The CDR3 runs 15 residues. CDR3 nucleotide sequence: TGTGCCAGCAGTGAAGTGGGGCCCTTGGGGGAAAAACTGTTTTTT. Translated, it gives CASSEVGPLGEKLFF. Combining the CDR3 with reference TRBV25-1 and TRBJ1-4 gives the whole variable domain EADIYQTPRYLVIGTGKKITLECSQTMGHDKMYWYQQDPGMELHLIHYSYGVNSTEKGDLSSESTVSRIRTEHFPLTLESARPSHTSQYLCASSEVGPLGEKLFFGSGTQLSVL.

V gene TRBV15 combines with J gene TRBJ2-3, with 7 bases lining up with TRBD2. V lost 1 base to trimming and J lost 4 bases; unmatched junction nucleotides: 8. This CDR3 has 16 residues. CDR1 and CDR2 (germline): LNHNV, YYDKDF (reference sequence). The CDR3 here is CATSRGAGGWADTQYF. CDR3 bases: TGTGCCACCAGCAGAGGTGCCGGGGGGTGGGCAGATACGCAGTATTTT.

The J gene is TRBJ1-2, the V gene TRBV28; TRBD1 aligns across 7 bases. V shed 7 bases and J 8 bases; nucleotides not matched to a gene: 7. Germline loops: CDR1 MDHEN, CDR2 SYDVKM. This CDR3 is 12 amino acids long. CDR3 residues: CASKTGMSGYTF. CDR3 nucleotides: TGTGCCAGCAAGACAGGGATGAGCGGCTACACCTTC.

The chain has TRBV5-5 and TRBJ2-1; D not certain. Germline V gene sequence: CDR1 SGHKS, CDR2 YYEKEE (reference sequence). The germline V and J ends were trimmed by 4 bases and 2 bases, with 7 bases remaining between them. CDR3 length: 13 residues. Here the CDR3 reads CASSVDTYNEQFF. DNA of the CDR3: TGTGCCAGCAGCGTTGACACCTACAATGAGCAGTTCTTC.

This clone occurred a few times. This chain joins TRBV5-1 and TRBJ2-2; D is possibly TRBD2 (5 bases). The germline gives CDR1 SGHRS, CDR2 YFSETQ. The V and J ends lost 4 bases and 5 bases respectively, with 12 bases between them. This CDR3 is 14 amino acids long. The CDR3 is CASSHPSGTGELFF. The CDR3, as DNA: TGCGCCAGCAGCCACCCTTCGGGGACCGGGGAGCTGTTTTTT.

This clone was recorded only once. The genes are TRBV6-6 and TRBJ1-5; no clear D. Germline CDR1 reads MNHNY; CDR2 reads SVGAGI (reference sequence). CDR3 length equals 12 residues. V dropped 7 bases and J dropped 4 bases, with 8 bases sitting between them. CDR3 DNA sequence: TGTGCCAGCACTGTACGGAATCAGCCCCAGCATTTT. The encoded protein is CASTVRNQPQHF.

The chain combines TRBV7-6 with TRBJ2-5; TRBD2 is a possible D gene (5 bases). This CDR3 has 12 amino acids. Germline CDR1 reads SGHVS; CDR2 reads FNYEAQ. V was trimmed by 6 bases and J by 3 bases, leaving 8 bases between them. The CDR3: CASRSLEETQYF. CDR3 sequence (DNA): TGTGCCAGCAGGTCACTAGAAGAGACCCAGTACTTC.

The chain carries TRBV15 and TRBJ2-7; D might be TRBD2 (5 bases). Looked up from germline, CDR1 is LNHNV and CDR2 is YYDKDF (reference sequence). V lost 2 bases and J lost 3, with 17 bases in between. CDR3 length equals 16 residues. CDR3 sequence: CATSRRRRSQVYEQYF. The CDR3 DNA follows: TGTGCCACCAGCAGACGTAGGAGGAGCCAGGTCTACGAGCAGTACTTC.